This entry is about one T cell receptor beta chain. Its target is unknown. Germline loops: CDR1 MNHNS, CDR2 SASEGT. Trimming shortened V by 2 bases and J by 5 bases, and 9 bases separated the two germline ends. This CDR3 comprises 13 residues. The sample comes from a study of response to subunit inactivated influenza vaccine. Using its own MiXCR run on the RT-PCR reads, TCRdb lists one record per CDR3 protein. The data contain around 710,000 distinct CDR3 sequences, approximately 15% of them singletons. Study-level points and caveats: Researchers suggested that each seasonal influenza vaccination recruits few new T cells.

The sequence derives from a man aged 50-59 years who received an inactivated influenza vaccine. This chain joins TRBV6-1 and TRBJ2-5; D unclear. Sequenced material: PBMCs from blood, taken roughly 15 days before vaccination. In nucleotides, the CDR3 is TGTGCCAGCAGTGAAAATCTTCGGGAGACCCAGTACTTC. Amino acids: CASSENLRETQYF.